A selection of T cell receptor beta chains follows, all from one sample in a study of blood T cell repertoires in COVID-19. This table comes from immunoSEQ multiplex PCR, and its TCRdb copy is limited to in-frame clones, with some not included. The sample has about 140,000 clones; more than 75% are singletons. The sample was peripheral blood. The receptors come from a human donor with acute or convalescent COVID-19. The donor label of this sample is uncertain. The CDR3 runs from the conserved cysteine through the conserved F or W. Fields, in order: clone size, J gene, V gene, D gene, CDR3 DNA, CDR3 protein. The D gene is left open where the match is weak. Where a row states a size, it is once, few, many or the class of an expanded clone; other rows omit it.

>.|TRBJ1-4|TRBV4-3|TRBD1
TGCGCCAGCAGCCAAGATACAGGGGCAACTAATGAAAAACTGTTTTTT
CASSQDTGATNEKLFF
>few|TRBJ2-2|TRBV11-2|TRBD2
TGTGCCAGCAGCTCGGGACTAGCGGGGCCCCCAACCGGGGAGCTGTTTTTT
CASSSGLAGPPTGELFF
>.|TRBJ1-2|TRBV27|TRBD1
TGTGCCAGCAGTTTATGGGGGGCAGGGGGACACTATGGCTACACCTTC
CASSLWGAGGHYGYTF
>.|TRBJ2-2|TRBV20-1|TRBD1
TGCAGTGCTAGTCCCACAGGGGGCGGCGGGGAGCTGTTTTTT
CSASPTGGGGELFF
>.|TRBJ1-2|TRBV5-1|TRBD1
TGCGCCAGCAGCTTTCACCCGCCGGGACAGGCGACTAACTATGGCTACACCTTC
CASSFHPPGQATNYGYTF
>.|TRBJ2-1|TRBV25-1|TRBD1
TGTGCCAGCAGTGAATATGGGGGGACAGGGCAGTTCTTC
CASSEYGGTGQFF
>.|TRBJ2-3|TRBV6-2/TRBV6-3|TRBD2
TGTGCCAGCAGTTACTCAACGGGGGGGCCTAGAGATACGCAGTATTTT
CASSYSTGGPRDTQYF
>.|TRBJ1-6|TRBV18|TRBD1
TGTGCCAGCTCACCGGCAGGGGGCGATAATTCACCCCTCCACTTT
CASSPAGGDNSPLHF
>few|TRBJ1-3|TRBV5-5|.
TGTGCCAGCAGGATCGGGACTACAGATGGAAACACCATATATTTT
CASRIGTTDGNTIYF
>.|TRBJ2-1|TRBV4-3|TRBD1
TGCGCCAGCAGCCAAGACCCCGGGACAGGGACGGGGTTCTTC
CASSQDPGTGTGFF
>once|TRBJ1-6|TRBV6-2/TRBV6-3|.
TGTGCCAGCAGTTACGTCCGGACAGAGAGCTCCTATAATTCACCCCTCCACTTT
CASSYVRTESSYNSPLHF
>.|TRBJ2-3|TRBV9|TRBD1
TGTGCCAGCAGCGAAGAGGGGGCAGTTGCAGATACGCAGTATTTT
CASSEEGAVADTQYF
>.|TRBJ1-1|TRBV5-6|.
TGTGCCAGCAGCTTGGATTCCAGGGTCACTGAAGCTTTCTTT
CASSLDSRVTEAFF
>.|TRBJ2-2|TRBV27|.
TGTGCCAGCAGTTTTTTGAGACAGCCGGAAAGCGGGGAGCTGTTTTTT
CASSFLRQPESGELFF
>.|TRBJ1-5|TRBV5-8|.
TGTGCCAGCAGCCCGATACAGGGTTATCAGCCCCAGCATTTT
CASSPIQGYQPQHF
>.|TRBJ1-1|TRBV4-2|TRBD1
TGTGCCAGCAGCCAGGGTGGACAGGCTGACACTGAAGCTTTCTTT
CASSQGGQADTEAFF
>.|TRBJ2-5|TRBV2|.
TGTGCCAGCAGGGTTTTATTAGCGGAGCAAGAGACCCAGTACTTC
CASRVLLAEQETQYF
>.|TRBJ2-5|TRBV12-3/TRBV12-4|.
TGTGCCAGCAGAGAACAGGGGAGGGAGACCCAGTACTTC
CASREQGRETQYF
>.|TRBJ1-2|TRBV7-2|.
TGTGCCAGCAGCTTAGCTACCGGGAGGGATGGCTACACCTTC
CASSLATGRDGYTF
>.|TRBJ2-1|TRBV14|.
TGTGCCAGCAGCCAAGACTACTATGAGCAGTTCTTC
CASSQDYYEQFF
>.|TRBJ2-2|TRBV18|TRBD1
TGTGCCAGCTCACCACACACACCTGACAGGGGGGACACCGGGGAGCTGTTTTTT
CASSPHTPDRGDTGELFF
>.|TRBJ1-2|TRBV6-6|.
TGTGCCAGCAGGTCGACAGGCCCTAACGCCTATGGCTACACCTTC
CASRSTGPNAYGYTF
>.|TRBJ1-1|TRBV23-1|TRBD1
TGCGCCGTCGACAGGGGCGGGGGCACTGAAGCTTTCTTT
CAVDRGGGTEAFF
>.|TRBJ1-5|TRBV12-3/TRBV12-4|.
TGTGCCAGCAGTCCCCGAGTAAATCAGCCCCAGCATTTT
CASSPRVNQPQHF
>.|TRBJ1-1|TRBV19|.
TGTGCCAGTACTTTGGACAGATCGAACACTGAAGCTTTCTTT
CASTLDRSNTEAFF
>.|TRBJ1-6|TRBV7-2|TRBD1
TGTGCCAGCAGCTACTACGGGACAGCCTCCAGCTCCTATAATTCACCCCTCCACTTT
CASSYYGTASSSYNSPLHF
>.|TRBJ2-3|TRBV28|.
TGTGCCAGCAGCCCTGCGGGGGCGAGGGCAGATACGCAGTATTTT
CASSPAGARADTQYF
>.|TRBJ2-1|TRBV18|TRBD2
TGTGCCAGCTCACGTACTAGCGGGTCCTACAATGAGCAGTTCTTC
CASSRTSGSYNEQFF
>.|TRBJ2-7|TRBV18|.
TGTGCCAGCTCACCAGGGGGCACCTACTACGAGCAGTACTTC
CASSPGGTYYEQYF
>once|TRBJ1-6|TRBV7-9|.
TGTGCCAGCAGCTTAGCGGGGGGGGAGAATTCACCCCTCCACTTT
CASSLAGGENSPLHF
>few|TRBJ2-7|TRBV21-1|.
TGTGCCAGCAGCAAAGAAAGGACAGGGGAAAACGAGCAGTACTTC
CASSKERTGENEQYF
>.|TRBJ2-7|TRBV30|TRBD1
TGTGCCTGGGTAGACAGGGGGACCTACGAGCAGTACTTC
CAWVDRGTYEQYF
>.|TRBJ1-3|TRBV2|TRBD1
TGTGCCAGCAGTAAACAGGGGTATGGAAACACCATATATTTT
CASSKQGYGNTIYF
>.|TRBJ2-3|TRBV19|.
TGTGCCAGTAACCGGGGGATCGATACGCAGTATTTT
CASNRGIDTQYF
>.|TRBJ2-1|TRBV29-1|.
TGCAGCGTTGGAACTCGTAGCGGAGCCTACAATGAGCAGTTCTTC
CSVGTRSGAYNEQFF
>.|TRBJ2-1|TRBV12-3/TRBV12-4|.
TGTGCCAGCAGTCGAGAGTTCTACAATGAGCAGTTCTTC
CASSREFYNEQFF
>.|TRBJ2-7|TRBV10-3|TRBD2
TGTGCCATCAGTGAGTCGACCCGTCGCGGGGGCTACGAGCAGTACTTC
CAISESTRRGGYEQYF
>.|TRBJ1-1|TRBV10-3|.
TGTGCCATCAGTGGGGGCGAGAACACTGAAGCTTTCTTT
CAISGGENTEAFF
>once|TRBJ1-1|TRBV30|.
TGTGCCTGGAGTGCCGCGCTTAACACTGAAGCTTTCTTT
CAWSAALNTEAFF
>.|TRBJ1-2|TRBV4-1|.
TGCGCCAGCAGCCGGAGGGAGAACTATGGCTACACCTTC
CASSRRENYGYTF
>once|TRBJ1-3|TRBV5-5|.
TGTGCCAGCAGCTTGGGGCGGGCGGACTCTGGAAACACCATATATTTT
CASSLGRADSGNTIYF
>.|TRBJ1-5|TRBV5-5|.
TGTGCCAGCAGCTTGTACGGAGGCAATCAGCCCCAGCATTTT
CASSLYGGNQPQHF
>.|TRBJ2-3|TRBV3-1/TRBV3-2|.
TGTGCCAGCAGCCAAGATTGGGCCTCGGATACGCAGTATTTT
CASSQDWASDTQYF
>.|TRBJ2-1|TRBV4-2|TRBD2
TGTGCCAGCAGCCAAGATCCCGGGGGGGAGCAGTTCTTC
CASSQDPGGEQFF
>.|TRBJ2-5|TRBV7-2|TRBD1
TGTGCCAGCAGCTTAAAGGCAGGGGGCGGTGAGACCCAGTACTTC
CASSLKAGGGETQYF
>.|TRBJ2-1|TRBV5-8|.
TGTGCCAGCAGCTTCGGGGGTCGTAACAATGAGCAGTTCTTC
CASSFGGRNNEQFF
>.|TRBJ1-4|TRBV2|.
TGTGCCAGCAGTGAAATCGGGAGCGCAACTAATGAAAAACTGTTTTTT
CASSEIGSATNEKLFF
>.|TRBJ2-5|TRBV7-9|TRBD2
TGTGCCAGCAGCTTAGGGACTAGCGGGGCTGAGACCCAGTACTTC
CASSLGTSGAETQYF
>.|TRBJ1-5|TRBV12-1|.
TGTGCCAGCAGCTTTGCCGGAGGACAGGGGGGAGGTCATAGCAATCAGCCCCAGCATTTT
CASSFAGGQGGGHSNQPQHF
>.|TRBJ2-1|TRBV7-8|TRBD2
TGTGCCAGCAGCAGCGGGGTTAGACGGGATGAGCAGTTCTTC
CASSSGVRRDEQFF
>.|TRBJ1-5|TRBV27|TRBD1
TGTGCCAGCAGTCAACGACAGGGAGACAATCAGCCCCAGCATTTT
CASSQRQGDNQPQHF
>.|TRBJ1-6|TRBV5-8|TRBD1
TGTGCCAGCAGCTTGGTGGCAGGGGGCGATTCACCCCTCCACTTT
CASSLVAGGDSPLHF
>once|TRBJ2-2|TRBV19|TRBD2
TGTGCCAGTAGTGTTCCGGGACTAGTACACACCGGGGAGCTGTTTTTT
CASSVPGLVHTGELFF
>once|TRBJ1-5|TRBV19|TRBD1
TGTGCCAGTGCGAGGGGGCACAATCAGCCCCAGCATTTT
CASARGHNQPQHF
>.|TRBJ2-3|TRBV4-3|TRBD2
TGCGCCAGCAGCTCAGGGGGTAGCGGGAGGGATACGCAGTATTTT
CASSSGGSGRDTQYF
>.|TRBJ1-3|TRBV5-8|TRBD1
TGTGCCAGCAGCTCGGAAATGGGACAGGGGGCTGCCTTCTCTGGAAACACCATATATTTT
CASSSEMGQGAAFSGNTIYF
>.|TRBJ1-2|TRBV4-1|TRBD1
TGCGCCAGCAGCCAAGAAGGCGGGTGGGGACAGTTTCTATCCTTC
CASSQEGGWGQFLSF
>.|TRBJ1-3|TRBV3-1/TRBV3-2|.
TGTGCCAGCAGCCAAGATTTAGGAAACACCATATATTTT
CASSQDLGNTIYF
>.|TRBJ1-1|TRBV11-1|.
TGTGCCAGCAGCTCCAAGCGTCGGACAGAAGGAACTGAAGCTTTCTTT
CASSSKRRTEGTEAFF
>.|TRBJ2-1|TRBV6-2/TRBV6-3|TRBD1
TGTGCCAGCAGTTACAGTGACAGGGGAGAGCAGTTCTTC
CASSYSDRGEQFF